One TCR beta chain is described in this entry. This sample was included in a study of blood T cell repertoires in COVID-19. Study at large: T cells, B-cell-depleted T cells, or PBMCs supplied cDNA or gDNA.

The repertoire was sequenced with immunoSEQ multiplex PCR; TCRdb's copy has only in-frame clones and lacks some. The data hold roughly 200,000 clones, with approximately 80% observed a single time. CDR1 and CDR2 from the germline V gene are SGHTS and YDEGEE. The CDR3 is 15 residues long. Between the trimmed V and J ends, which lost 2 bases and 1 base, there was a span of 12 bases. The sequence was obtained from a man in his forties or fifties with acute or convalescent COVID-19. V and J are TRBV5-8 and TRBJ1-1; D is undetermined. The sample taken for sequencing was peripheral blood. In DNA, the CDR3 is TGTGCCAGCAGCTTCCTACGTGCGGAGAACACTGAAGCTTTCTTT. Protein product: CASSFLRAENTEAFF.